This passage covers 14 T cell receptor beta chains from one sample sequenced in a study of siplizumab effects on memory and regulatory T cells. Assay: immunoSEQ multiplex PCR; the TCRdb copy retains only in-frame clones and omits some. The table shows 75,000 to 95,000 clones, with approximately 90% occurring only once. Sequencing was done on a sample of CD4+ T cells sorted from blood. These receptors were taken from a human donor in good health.

The chain joins TRBV18 to TRBJ2-3; D gene ambiguous. The CDR3 has 14 amino acids. Germline loops: CDR1 KGHSH, CDR2 LQKENI. V lost 3 bases and J lost 5, with 12 bases in between. Here the CDR3 DNA reads TGTGCCAGCTCACCGGGCGCTAGAAGAGATACGCAGTATTTT. Translating it yields CASSPGARRDTQYF. Looking up the rest from reference TRBV18 and TRBJ2-3 gives the full variable domain: NAGVMQNPRHLVRRRGQEARLRCSPMKGHSHVYWYRQLPEEGLKFMVYLQKENIIDESGMPKERFSAEFPKEGPSILRIQQVVRGDSAAYFCASSPGARRDTQYFGPGTRLTVL.

This clone was recorded a few times. The chain joins TRBV6-1 to TRBJ1-5; D call uncertain. The CDR3 totals 14 residues. The germline V and J ends were trimmed by 7 bases and 0 bases, with 10 bases remaining between them. The V gene's germline CDR1 is MNHNS and CDR2 SASEGT. The CDR3 reads CASTGLYSNQPQHF. The CDR3 DNA reads as TGTGCCAGCACCGGATTATATAGCAATCAGCCCCAGCATTTT.

The chain carries TRBV19 and TRBJ1-4; weak D call: TRBD1 (6 bases). The CDR3 is 14 residues long. Germline V gives CDR1 LNHDA, CDR2 SQIVND (reference sequence). With 6 bases removed from V and 8 bases from J, the gap between germline ends came to 16 bases. CDR3 residues: CASSQGRDGEKLFF. The CDR3 DNA reads TGTGCCAGTAGCCAGGGGAGGGATGGGGAAAAACTGTTTTTT. Looking up the rest from reference TRBV19 and TRBJ1-4 gives the full variable domain: DGGITQSPKYLFRKEGQNVTLSCEQNLNHDAMYWYRQDPGQGLRLIYYSQIVNDFQKGDIAEGYSVSREKKESFPLTVTSAQKNPTAFYLCASSQGRDGEKLFFGSGTQLSVL.

V is TRBV5-8 and J is TRBJ1-1, with D possibly being TRBD1 (6 bases). The germline V gene encodes CDR1 SGHTS and CDR2 YDEGEE. The V end was cut by 6 bases, the J end by 1 base, with 10 bases between. The CDR3 has 13 amino acids. The DNA of the CDR3 is TGTGCCAGCACCTGGGGACAGAACACTGAAGCTTTCTTT. Its translation is CASTWGQNTEAFF.

The gene calls are TRBV5-1 and TRBJ2-3; D is perhaps TRBD1 or TRBD2 (5 bases each). The CDR3 length is 15 residues. Per germline, CDR1 SGHRS and CDR2 YFSETQ. Trimming took 0 bases from V and 4 from J, leaving 12 bases between them. CDR3 loop: CASSLDWLGADTQYF. For the CDR3, the DNA is TGCGCCAGCAGCTTGGATTGGCTGGGGGCAGATACGCAGTATTTT.

V and J are TRBV5-1 and TRBJ2-3; the D call may be TRBD1 or TRBD2 (5 bases each). Germline lookup yields CDR1 SGHRS and CDR2 YFSETQ. This CDR3 region has 15 residues. The ends were cut back, 4 bases at V and 1 base at J, with 13 bases in the middle. The CDR3 DNA reads as TGCGCCAGCAGCAACGTGGGGGACCGCACAGATACGCAGTATTTT. Amino acids: CASSNVGDRTDTQYF.

V usage is TRBV4-2 and J usage is TRBJ2-1; TRBD2 agrees at 9 bases. CDR3 length: 16 residues. V shed 1 base and J 8 bases; nucleotides not matched to a gene: 9. Germline V gene sequence: CDR1 LGHNA, CDR2 YNFKEQ. The CDR3 DNA reads TGTGCCAGCAGCCAAGTTGCAGCGGGAGGAGCCTATGAGCAGTTCTTC. Translation gives CASSQVAAGGAYEQFF.

The chain joins TRBV30 to TRBJ1-1, with TRBD1 matching over 7 bases. The CDR3 loop spans 16 amino acids. The trim removed 3 bases at V and 1 base at J, leaving 11 bases unmatched. Germline values: CDR1 GTSNPN, CDR2 SVGIG (reference sequence). The CDR3 loop is CAWRPVGWDRNTEAFF. The CDR3 DNA reads as TGTGCCTGGAGACCCGTGGGCTGGGACAGGAACACTGAAGCTTTCTTT.

This clone has just one count. CDR3: CSVGAAPSGNTIYF. The CDR3 DNA reads as TGCAGCGTTGGAGCCGCGCCCTCTGGAAACACCATATATTTT. V and J are TRBV29-1 and TRBJ1-3, with no clear D. The CDR3 is made up of 14 amino acids. In germline, CDR1 is SQVTM, CDR2 ANQGSEA. Trimming stripped 4 bases from V and 0 bases from J, with 10 bases between.

The gene calls are TRBV18 and TRBJ2-3, with unresolved D. The CDR3 is made up of 14 amino acids. The germline CDR1 and CDR2 sequences are KGHSH and LQKENI. V lost 4 bases and J 0 bases, leaving 8 bases between the germline ends. CDR3: CASSRAGSTDTQYF. The CDR3 nucleotides read TGTGCCAGCTCACGGGCCGGAAGCACAGATACGCAGTATTTT. Full variable domain (rest looked up from reference TRBV18 and TRBJ2-3): NAGVMQNPRHLVRRRGQEARLRCSPMKGHSHVYWYRQLPEEGLKFMVYLQKENIIDESGMPKERFSAEFPKEGPSILRIQQVVRGDSAAYFCASSRAGSTDTQYFGPGTRLTVL.

The chain carries TRBV21-1 and TRBJ2-1. TRBV21-1 is classified as a pseudogene. The CDR3 extends over 15 amino acids. In nucleotides, the CDR3 is TGTGCCAGCAGCAATAGGGATGAGGGGCTAAACGAGCAGTTCTTC. Protein: CASSNRDEGLNEQFF.

This chain links TRBV10-3 with TRBJ2-5; D might be TRBD1 (5 bases). The V gene's germline CDR1 is ENHRY and CDR2 SYGVKD. V shed 11 bases and J shed 3 bases, with 10 bases lying between them. This CDR3 spans 11 amino acids. DNA of the CDR3: TGTGCCGCCTCAGGGAAAGAGACCCAGTACTTC. Translating it yields CAASGKETQYF.

The V and J genes are TRBV7-9 and TRBJ2-7; D possibly matches TRBD1 or TRBD2 (5 bases each). This CDR3 has 18 amino acids. V shed 1 base and J shed 2 bases, with 21 bases lying between them. Germline lookup yields CDR1 SEHNR and CDR2 FQNEAQ (reference sequence). CDR3 DNA: TGTGCCAGCAGCTTAGGGGGGATAGGAGCGAGACCGACCTACGAGCAGTACTTC. Translation gives CASSLGGIGARPTYEQYF. Full variable domain (rest looked up from reference TRBV7-9 and TRBJ2-7): DTGVSQNPRHKITKRGQNVTFRCDPISEHNRLYWYRQTLGQGPEFLTYFQNEAQLEKSRLLSDRFSAERPKGSFSTLEIQRTEQGDSAMYLCASSLGGIGARPTYEQYFGPGTRLTVT.

The chain's CDR3 is CASSLPGTSGRNEQFF. Written as DNA, the CDR3 is TGTGCCAGCAGCTTGCCAGGGACTAGCGGGAGAAATGAGCAGTTCTTC. The rearrangement links TRBV5-4 to TRBJ2-1; 14 positions match TRBD2. After removal of 1 base from V and 7 bases from J, the junction contained 4 bases not matched to a gene. The CDR3 has 16 amino acids. Per germline, CDR1 SGHNT and CDR2 YYREEE (reference sequence).